The TCR beta chain described here comes from a study of Ad26.COV2.S vaccination and SARS-CoV-2 variants. Study background: Donor was one of the participants in the Ad26.COV2.S arm of the COV1001 trial. The study's findings and limits: Vaccinees reportedly had broad spike-specific CD8+ and CD4+ T cell responses.

TCRdb's table, derived via immunoSEQ multiplex PCR, lists solely in-frame clones and lacks some. The sample has roughly 330,000 clones; about 90% are singletons. Germline CDR1 reads PRHDT; CDR2 reads FYEKMQ (reference sequence). Trimming removed 5 bases from V and 3 bases from J; junction bases left unmatched: 2. This CDR3 comprises 15 residues. Treatment: some 20 received Ad26.COV2.S at low or high dose, single or two shots; a few received placebo; per-sample allocation not given. All samples were drawn on day 63, counting from the first vaccine or placebo injection. Worth noting for this clone: Antigen specificity is unknown.

The origin of this receptor is a person between 18 and 65 years old who received the Ad26.COV2.S COVID-19 vaccine or a placebo. The specimen comprised peripheral blood, sampled in a trial of Ad26.COV2.S vaccine versus placebo. J is TRBJ2-3 and V is TRBV13; 13 nucleotides agree with TRBD2. The CDR3 region has the DNA TGTGCCAGCAGCCAGGGACTAGCGGGAACAGATACGCAGTATTTT. Amino acid sequence: CASSQGLAGTDTQYF.